This is a list of T cell receptor beta chains from one sample in a study of cytomegalovirus exposure and HLA in healthy donors. Some clones are missing from TCRdb's copy, which holds only in-frame ones; the method was immunoSEQ multiplex PCR. The profile shows over 100,000 clones, about 61% of them singletons. Sequencing was done on a sample of PBMCs. These receptors all stem from a woman aged 40 to 50 in good health and CMV-seronegative. The CDR3 runs from the conserved cysteine through the conserved F or W. The D gene is left open where the match is weak. Clone size is shown for a subset of rows, as once, few, many or a class of expanded clone.

V gene	D gene	J gene	clone size	CDR3 DNA	CDR3 protein
TRBV6-5	NA	TRBJ2-7	few	TGTGCCAGCACCTCCGCCTACGAGCAGTACTTC	CASTSAYEQYF
TRBV5-1	TRBD1	TRBJ1-2	NA	TGCGCCAGCAGCCCGACAGGGACCTATGGCTACACCTTC	CASSPTGTYGYTF
TRBV28	TRBD1	TRBJ2-7	NA	TGTGCCAGCAGTCCCCCGACAGGGGGCCCCTACGAGCAGTACTTC	CASSPPTGGPYEQYF
TRBV11-2	NA	TRBJ2-3	NA	TGTGCCAGCAGCCGCTACACAGATACGCAGTATTTT	CASSRYTDTQYF
TRBV19	TRBD1	TRBJ1-5	NA	TGTGCCAGTAGTCCCCGGACAGGGGGCTATCAGCCCCAGCATTTT	CASSPRTGGYQPQHF
TRBV6-1	TRBD1	TRBJ1-6	NA	TGTGCCAGCAGCGACAGGGAACCCCTCCACTTT	CASSDREPLHF
TRBV25-1	TRBD1	TRBJ1-2	NA	TGTGCCAGCAGTGAGCGGACAGGGGGAAATGGCTACACCTTC	CASSERTGGNGYTF
TRBV6-5	NA	TRBJ2-5	few	TGTGCCAGCAGTTACTCGAAGAGGCAAGAGACCCAGTACTTC	CASSYSKRQETQYF
TRBV30	NA	TRBJ2-3	NA	TGTGCCTGGACGTCCCGTGGCAGGGGGAGGACAGATACGCAGTATTTT	CAWTSRGRGRTDTQYF
TRBV6-5	NA	TRBJ1-2	NA	TGTGCCAGCAGTTACCAAACAGGGAACTATGGCTACACCTTC	CASSYQTGNYGYTF
TRBV5-1	TRBD1	TRBJ1-5	NA	TGCGCCAGCAGACCTACAGGGGGAAGCAATCAGCCCCAGCATTTT	CASRPTGGSNQPQHF
TRBV9	TRBD2	TRBJ2-3	NA	TGTGCCAGCAGCGTAGGACTAGCGGGGGGCACAGATACGCAGTATTTT	CASSVGLAGGTDTQYF
TRBV7-2	TRBD2	TRBJ2-6	once	TGTGCCAGCAGCTTAATCGGGCGGGGGGGCGCTGGGGCCAACGTCCTGACTTTC	CASSLIGRGGAGANVLTF
TRBV5-1	TRBD2	TRBJ2-3	NA	TGCGCCAGCAGCTTAACTAGCGGGGGGAGTTCAGATACGCAGTATTTT	CASSLTSGGSSDTQYF
TRBV28	NA	TRBJ2-1	NA	TGTGCCAGCAGCCCTCAAGCCCGTTCTGAGCAGTTCTTC	CASSPQARSEQFF
TRBV15	TRBD1	TRBJ2-1	NA	TGTGCCACCAGCTTGGGACAGGTACACAATGAGCAGTTCTTC	CATSLGQVHNEQFF
TRBV19	NA	TRBJ1-1	few	TGTGCCAGTAGTATAGTTGATTCAGGGGAAGCGGAAGCTTTCTTT	CASSIVDSGEAEAFF
TRBV25-1	TRBD1	TRBJ1-5	NA	TGTGCCAGCAGTGCTGGGACAGGGGCGAGCAATCAGCCCCAGCATTTT	CASSAGTGASNQPQHF
TRBV6-6	TRBD2	TRBJ2-2	few	TGTGCCAGCACCGTGGGACTAGCGGGGAACACCGGGGAGCTGTTTTTT	CASTVGLAGNTGELFF
TRBV5-4	TRBD2	TRBJ2-2	NA	TGTGCCAGCAGCCGCGGGGGGACCGGGGAGCTGTTTTTT	CASSRGGTGELFF